This T cell receptor beta chain came from a study of blood T cell repertoires in COVID-19 (dated by TCRdb to 2020 to 2021). Concerning the study at large: Samples from collaborators originated in the United States, Italy and Spain and spanned both the acute and convalescent phases of COVID-19. Samples came from the ongoing ImmuneRACE study (first 160 participants) plus 1,254 subjects from 6 global collaborators. The prospective study material was composed of cDNA or gDNA derived from T cells, B-cell-depleted T cells, or PBMCs. Sample metadata almost always included a de-identified subject ID, COVID-19 status, age in years and sex. Deeply sampled blood TCRbeta repertoires from subjects exposed to, actively infected with, or recovered from COVID-19 were included in the dataset. Where available, HLA class I and class II types were obtained from metadata supplied by the sample provider rather than from assay-based typing. The repertoires were made available in a free public database intended to serve as a resource for research on the immune response to SARS-CoV-2.

Turning to this clone: Its specific antigen is unknown. No base quality values were provided; no much bigger clone lies one nucleotide off.

Study-level results and caveats: How much clinical and demographic metadata was included differed by source and by participant, and the metadata was provided uncurated.

CDR1 is given as SGHRS and CDR2 as YFSETQ, both from the germline V gene. Counted from cysteine to phenylalanine, this CDR3 has 12 amino acids. Only CDR3 DNA remains: 36 bases, in frame from the first base. Cut back by 4 bases and 6 bases, the V and J ends lie 8 bases apart. The immunoSEQ Assay, a bias-controlled multiplex PCR, was used to amplify TCRbeta CDR3 regions from genomic DNA. In the source study's methods: The number of nucleated cells in each sample was estimated from the amplification of reference gene primers within the assay. To quantify the absolute abundance of each unique TCRbeta CDR3 rearrangement, sequence reads were collapsed and filtered. For each sample, productive Simpson clonality was calculated by taking the square root of Simpson's diversity index across productive rearrangements. Sourced from immuneACCESS, this table was stored by TCRdb with only in-frame sequences that have V and J called. A share of the clones is absent; for the studies checked, an unresolved V gene accounts for under half, and the remainder has no known explanation. The V and J calls and clone size come from that table; D and trimming were worked out from the DNA. Across this sample there are roughly 160,000 clones, with roughly 91% seen only once. Clones ranked in the top ten supply 2% to 3% of the sample.

Each collaborating institution followed its own protocols to collect whole blood in K2EDTA tubes. For TCRbeta analysis, collaborators shipped samples in one of three forms: frozen whole blood, isolated PBMCs, or DNA extracted from either of those sample types. The origin of this receptor is a man between 18 and 35 years old with acute or convalescent COVID-19. Rearrangement joined TRBV5-1 to TRBJ2-1; the D segment cannot be called with confidence. The sequencing input was peripheral blood. The nucleotide sequence reads as follows: TGCGCCAGCAGCCCTACCACCAATGAGCAGTTCTTC. Its coded protein is CASSPTTNEQFF.